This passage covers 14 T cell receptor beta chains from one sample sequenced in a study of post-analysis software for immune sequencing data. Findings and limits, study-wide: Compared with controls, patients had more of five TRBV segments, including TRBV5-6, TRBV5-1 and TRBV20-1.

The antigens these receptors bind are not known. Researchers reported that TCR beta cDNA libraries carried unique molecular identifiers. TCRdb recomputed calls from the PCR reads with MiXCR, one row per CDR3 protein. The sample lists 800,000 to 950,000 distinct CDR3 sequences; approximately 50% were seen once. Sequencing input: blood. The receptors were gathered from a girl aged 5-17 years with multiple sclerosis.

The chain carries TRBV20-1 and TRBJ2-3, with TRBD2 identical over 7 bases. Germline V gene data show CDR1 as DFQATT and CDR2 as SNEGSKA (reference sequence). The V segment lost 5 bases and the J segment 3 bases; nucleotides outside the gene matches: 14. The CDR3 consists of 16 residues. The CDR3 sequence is CSAHLAGGSLTDTQYF. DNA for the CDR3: TGCAGTGCTCACCTGGCGGGCGGGAGTCTTACAGATACGCAGTATTTT.

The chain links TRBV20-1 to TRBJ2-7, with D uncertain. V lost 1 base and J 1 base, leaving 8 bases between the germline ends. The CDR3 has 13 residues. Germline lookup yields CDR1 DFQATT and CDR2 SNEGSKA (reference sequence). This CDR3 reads CSARGHASYEQYF. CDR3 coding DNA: TGCAGTGCTAGAGGACATGCGTCCTACGAGCAGTACTTC.

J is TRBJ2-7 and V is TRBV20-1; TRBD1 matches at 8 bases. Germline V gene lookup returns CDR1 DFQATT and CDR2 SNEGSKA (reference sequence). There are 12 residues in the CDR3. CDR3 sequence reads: CSTGQDVDEQYF. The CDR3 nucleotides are TGCAGCACGGGACAGGACGTCGACGAGCAGTACTTC.

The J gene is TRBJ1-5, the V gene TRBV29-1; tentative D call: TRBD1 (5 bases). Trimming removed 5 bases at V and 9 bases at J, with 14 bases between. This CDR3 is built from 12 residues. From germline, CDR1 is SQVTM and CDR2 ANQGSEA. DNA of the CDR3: TGCAGCGTTTCGGGACGCGATACGCCCCAGCATTTT. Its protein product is CSVSGRDTPQHF. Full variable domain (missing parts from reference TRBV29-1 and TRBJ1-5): SAVISQKPSRDICQRGTSLTIQCQVDSQVTMMFWYRQQPGQSLTLIATANQGSEATYESGFVIDKFPISRPNLTFSTLTVSNMSPEDSSIYLCSVSGRDTPQHFGDGTRLSIL.

The CDR3 spells CASSDAGTAHSYEQYF. DNA of the CDR3: TGTGCCAGCAGTGATGCCGGGACAGCACACTCCTACGAGCAGTACTTC. The chain links TRBV2 to TRBJ2-7; 7 nucleotides line up with TRBD1. This CDR3 region has 16 residues. With V trimmed by 3 bases and J by 0 bases, 8 bases remained unmatched. Germline V lookup: CDR1 SNHLY, CDR2 FYNNEI.

CDR3: CASSEARFYEQYF. As DNA, the CDR3 is TGTGCCAGCAGTGAAGCGAGGTTCTACGAGCAGTACTTC. The chain uses TRBV6-1 and TRBJ2-7; D is ambiguous. Trimming took 0 bases from V and 3 from J, leaving 6 bases between them. This CDR3 is 13 amino acids long. The germline CDR1 and CDR2 sequences are MNHNS and SASEGT.

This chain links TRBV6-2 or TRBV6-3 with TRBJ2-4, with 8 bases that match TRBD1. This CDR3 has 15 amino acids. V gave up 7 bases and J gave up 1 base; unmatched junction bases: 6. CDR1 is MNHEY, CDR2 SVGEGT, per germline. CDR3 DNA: TGTGCCAGCAATACAGGGGGTATCGCCAAAAACATTCAGTACTTC. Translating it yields CASNTGGIAKNIQYF.

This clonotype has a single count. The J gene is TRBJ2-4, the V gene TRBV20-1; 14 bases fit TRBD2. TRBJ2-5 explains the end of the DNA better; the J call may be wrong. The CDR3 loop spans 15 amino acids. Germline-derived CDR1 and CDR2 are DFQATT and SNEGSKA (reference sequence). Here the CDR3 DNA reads TGCAGTGCTCCAAAAGGGACTAGCGGGAGAAAGACCCAGTACTTC. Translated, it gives CSAPKGTSGRKTQYF.

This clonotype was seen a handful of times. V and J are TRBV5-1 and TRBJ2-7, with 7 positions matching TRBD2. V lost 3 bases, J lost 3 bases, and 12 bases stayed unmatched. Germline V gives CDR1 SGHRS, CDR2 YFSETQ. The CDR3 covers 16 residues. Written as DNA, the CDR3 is TGCGCCAGCAGCTCGGGACTACATCCAGTGAACTACGAGCAGTACTTC. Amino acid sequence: CASSSGLHPVNYEQYF.

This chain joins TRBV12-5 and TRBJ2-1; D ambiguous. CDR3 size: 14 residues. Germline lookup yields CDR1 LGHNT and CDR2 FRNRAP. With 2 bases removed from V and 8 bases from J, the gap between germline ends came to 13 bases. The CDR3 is CASGLREVSHEQFF. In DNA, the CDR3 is TGTGCTAGTGGTTTGAGAGAGGTGAGCCATGAGCAGTTCTTC. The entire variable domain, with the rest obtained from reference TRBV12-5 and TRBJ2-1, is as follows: DARVTQTPRHKVTEMGQEVTMRCQPILGHNTVFWYRQTMMQGLELLAYFRNRAPLDDSGMPKDRFSAEMPDATLATLKIQPSEPRDSAVYFCASGLREVSHEQFFGPGTRLTVL.

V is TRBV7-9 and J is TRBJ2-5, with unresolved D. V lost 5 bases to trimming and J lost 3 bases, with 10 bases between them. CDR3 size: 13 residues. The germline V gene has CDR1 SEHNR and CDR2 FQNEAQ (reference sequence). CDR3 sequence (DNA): TGTGCCAGCAGCAGGAGTCCCGAAGAGACCCAGTACTTC. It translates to CASSRSPEETQYF.

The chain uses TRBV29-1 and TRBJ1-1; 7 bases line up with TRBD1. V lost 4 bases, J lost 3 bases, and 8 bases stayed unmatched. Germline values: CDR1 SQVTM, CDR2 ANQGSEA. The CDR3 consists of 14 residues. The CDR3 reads CSVVMWQGDTEAFF. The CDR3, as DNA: TGCAGCGTTGTAATGTGGCAGGGGGACACTGAAGCTTTCTTT.

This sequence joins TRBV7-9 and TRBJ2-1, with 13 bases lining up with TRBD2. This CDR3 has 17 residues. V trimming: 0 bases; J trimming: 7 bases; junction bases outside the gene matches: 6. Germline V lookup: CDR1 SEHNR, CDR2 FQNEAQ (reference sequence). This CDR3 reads CASSLALGLAGVNEQFF. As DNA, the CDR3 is TGTGCCAGCAGCTTAGCGCTCGGACTAGCGGGAGTGAATGAGCAGTTCTTC.

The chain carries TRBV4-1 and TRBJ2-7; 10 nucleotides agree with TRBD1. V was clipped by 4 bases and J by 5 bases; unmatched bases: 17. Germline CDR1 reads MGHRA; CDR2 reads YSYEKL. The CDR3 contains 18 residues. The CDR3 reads CASSPGGRDRGWFDEQYF. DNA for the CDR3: TGCGCCAGCAGCCCCGGGGGCCGGGACAGGGGTTGGTTCGACGAGCAGTACTTC.